The TCR beta chain under discussion was sequenced for a study of T cell repertoires in cytomegalovirus infection. CDR3 size: 15 residues. Germline V lookup: CDR1 DFQATT, CDR2 SNEGSKA (reference sequence). V lost 0 bases and J lost 14, with 23 bases in between. TCRdb fed the reads into MiXCR, producing one record per CDR3 protein. The table includes roughly 190,000 distinct CDR3 sequences, about a tenth detected once. The sample comprised PBMCs. The TCR was taken from a human donor in good health (CMV status not recorded). Some clones in this sample may be carry-over from other donors' samples. This chain uses TRBV20-1 with TRBJ2-1; no clear D. Here the CDR3 reads CSARDVSLGSIVEFF. The CDR3 coding sequence is TGCAGTGCTAGAGATGTCTCTCTGGGTTCTATTGTGGAGTTCTTC.